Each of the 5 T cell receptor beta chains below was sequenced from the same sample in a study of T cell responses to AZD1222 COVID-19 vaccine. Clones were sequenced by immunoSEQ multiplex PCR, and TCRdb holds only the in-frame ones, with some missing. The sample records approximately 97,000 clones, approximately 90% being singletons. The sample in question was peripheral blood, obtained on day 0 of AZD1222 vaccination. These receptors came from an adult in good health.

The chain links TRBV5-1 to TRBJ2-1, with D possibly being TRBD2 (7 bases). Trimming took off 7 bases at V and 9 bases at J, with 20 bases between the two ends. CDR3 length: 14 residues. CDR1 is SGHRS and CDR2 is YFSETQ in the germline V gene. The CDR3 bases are TGCGCCAGCTCGGGGGCGGCGGGGGCGAGTGAGCAGTTCTTC. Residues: CASSGAAGASEQFF.

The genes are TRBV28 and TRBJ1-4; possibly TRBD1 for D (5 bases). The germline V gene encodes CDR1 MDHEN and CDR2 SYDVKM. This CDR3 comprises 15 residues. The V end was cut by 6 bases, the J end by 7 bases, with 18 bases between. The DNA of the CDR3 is TGTGCCAGCAGCTTAGGAGGGGCCGAGGGTGAAAAACTGTTTTTT. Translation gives CASSLGGAEGEKLFF. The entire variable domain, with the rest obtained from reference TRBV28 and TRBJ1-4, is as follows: DVKVTQSSRYLVKRTGEKVFLECVQDMDHENMFWYRQDPGLGLRLIYFSYDVKMKEKGDIPEGYSVSREKKERFSLILESASTNQTSMYLCASSLGGAEGEKLFFGSGTQLSVL.

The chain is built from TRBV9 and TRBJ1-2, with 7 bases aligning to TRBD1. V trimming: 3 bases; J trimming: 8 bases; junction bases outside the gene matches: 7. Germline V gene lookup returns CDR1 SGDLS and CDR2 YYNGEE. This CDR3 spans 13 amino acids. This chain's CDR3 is CASSAENRGGYTF. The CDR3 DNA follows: TGTGCCAGCAGCGCCGAGAACAGGGGCGGCTACACCTTC. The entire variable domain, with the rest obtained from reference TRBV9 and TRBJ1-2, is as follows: DSGVTQTPKHLITATGQRVTLRCSPRSGDLSVYWYQQSLDQGLQFLIQYYNGEERAKGNILERFSAQQFPDLHSELNLSSLELGDSALYFCASSAENRGGYTFGSGTRLTVV.

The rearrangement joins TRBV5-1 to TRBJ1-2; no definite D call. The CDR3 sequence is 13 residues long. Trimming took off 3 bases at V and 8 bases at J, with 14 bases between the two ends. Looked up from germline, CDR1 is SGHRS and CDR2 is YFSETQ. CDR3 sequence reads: CASSSVSPGGYTF. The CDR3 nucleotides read TGCGCCAGCAGCTCCGTCAGCCCGGGAGGCTACACCTTC.

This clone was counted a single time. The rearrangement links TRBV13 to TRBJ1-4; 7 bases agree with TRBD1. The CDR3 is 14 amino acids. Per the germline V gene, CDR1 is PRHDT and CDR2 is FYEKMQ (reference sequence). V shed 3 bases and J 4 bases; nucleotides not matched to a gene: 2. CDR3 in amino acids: CASSLGQLNEKLFF. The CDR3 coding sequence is TGTGCCAGCAGCTTGGGACAGCTTAATGAAAAACTGTTTTTT.